This TCR beta chain was sequenced during a study of blood T cell repertoires in COVID-19. Overall study: Samples came from the United States, Italy and Spain, spanning acute and convalescent COVID-19. PBMCs, B-cell-depleted T cells, or T cells were the source of the cDNA or gDNA that made up the material.

TCRdb's table, derived via immunoSEQ multiplex PCR, lists solely in-frame clones and lacks some. The sample records approximately 390,000 clones, approximately 90% being singletons. The study recruited people aged roughly 18 to 95 years across more than 20 US areas. Symptom resolution, clearance, or two negative PCRs marked donors in Cohort 3 as recovered. The germline gives CDR1 SGDLS, CDR2 YYNGEE. This CDR3 comprises 17 residues. V was clipped by 3 bases and J by 0 bases; unmatched bases: 9. The receptor comes from a woman aged 45 to 65 who had recovered from COVID-19. The chain carries TRBV9 and TRBJ1-3, with 7 bases that match TRBD1. Sequencing was performed on PBMCs or T cells enriched from blood (not recorded which). The CDR3 here is CASSAGGQLSSGNTIYF. In nucleotides, the CDR3 is TGTGCCAGCAGCGCTGGGGGACAGTTGAGCTCTGGAAACACCATATATTTT.